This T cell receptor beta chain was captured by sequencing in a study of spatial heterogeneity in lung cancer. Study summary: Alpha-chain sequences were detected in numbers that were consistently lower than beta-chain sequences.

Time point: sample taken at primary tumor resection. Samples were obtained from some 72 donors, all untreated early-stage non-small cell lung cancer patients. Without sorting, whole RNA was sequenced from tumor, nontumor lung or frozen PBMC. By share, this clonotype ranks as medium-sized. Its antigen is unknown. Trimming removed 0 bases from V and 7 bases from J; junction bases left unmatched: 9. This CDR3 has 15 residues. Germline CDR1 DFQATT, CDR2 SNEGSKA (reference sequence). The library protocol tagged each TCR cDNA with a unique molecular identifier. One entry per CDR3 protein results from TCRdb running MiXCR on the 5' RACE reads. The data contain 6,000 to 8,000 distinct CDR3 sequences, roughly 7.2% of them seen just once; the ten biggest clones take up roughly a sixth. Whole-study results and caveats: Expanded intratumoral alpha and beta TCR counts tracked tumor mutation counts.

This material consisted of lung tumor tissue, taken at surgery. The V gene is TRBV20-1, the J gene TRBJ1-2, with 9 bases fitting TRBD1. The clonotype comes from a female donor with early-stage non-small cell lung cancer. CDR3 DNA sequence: TGCAGTGCTAGAGATCTCCTACAGGGGGCTTTTGGCTACACCTTC. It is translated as CSARDLLQGAFGYTF.